Sequencing of this T cell receptor (beta chain) was carried out in a study of human T cells and chemical hapten exposure. Study-wide background: Patch tests of 0.01% DPC on the upper back were read at 6 days. Alopecia areata, totalis and universalis patients, mostly female, were included. General study points: Correlating positively with patch test score were the PT1 expanded TCR counts.

TCRdb ran MiXCR on the RACE reads and lists one entry per CDR3 protein. The sample has about 82,000 distinct CDR3 sequences, about an eighth seen once. Germline V gives CDR1 MDHEN, CDR2 SYDVKM. Trimming left V 3 bases short and J 1 base short, with 10 bases between. CDR3 size: 15 residues. Time point described: patch test 3, about 24 weeks after DPC sensitization. Stated treatment: therapeutic diphenylcyclopropenone sensitization with weekly scalp DPC. As for this clonotype: Its matching antigen is unknown.

The chain recombines TRBV28 with TRBJ1-5, with TRBD1 as a possible D gene (5 bases). The TCR was taken from a woman aged 45-65 years with alopecia areata. Some clones in this sample may be carry-over from other donors' samples. The input for sequencing was whole blood, taken in connection with sensitization to the hapten diphenylcyclopropenone (DPC). DNA of the CDR3: TGTGCCAGCAGTTTTCTGCAGGGAAGCAATCAGCCCCAGCATTTT. It is translated as CASSFLQGSNQPQHF.